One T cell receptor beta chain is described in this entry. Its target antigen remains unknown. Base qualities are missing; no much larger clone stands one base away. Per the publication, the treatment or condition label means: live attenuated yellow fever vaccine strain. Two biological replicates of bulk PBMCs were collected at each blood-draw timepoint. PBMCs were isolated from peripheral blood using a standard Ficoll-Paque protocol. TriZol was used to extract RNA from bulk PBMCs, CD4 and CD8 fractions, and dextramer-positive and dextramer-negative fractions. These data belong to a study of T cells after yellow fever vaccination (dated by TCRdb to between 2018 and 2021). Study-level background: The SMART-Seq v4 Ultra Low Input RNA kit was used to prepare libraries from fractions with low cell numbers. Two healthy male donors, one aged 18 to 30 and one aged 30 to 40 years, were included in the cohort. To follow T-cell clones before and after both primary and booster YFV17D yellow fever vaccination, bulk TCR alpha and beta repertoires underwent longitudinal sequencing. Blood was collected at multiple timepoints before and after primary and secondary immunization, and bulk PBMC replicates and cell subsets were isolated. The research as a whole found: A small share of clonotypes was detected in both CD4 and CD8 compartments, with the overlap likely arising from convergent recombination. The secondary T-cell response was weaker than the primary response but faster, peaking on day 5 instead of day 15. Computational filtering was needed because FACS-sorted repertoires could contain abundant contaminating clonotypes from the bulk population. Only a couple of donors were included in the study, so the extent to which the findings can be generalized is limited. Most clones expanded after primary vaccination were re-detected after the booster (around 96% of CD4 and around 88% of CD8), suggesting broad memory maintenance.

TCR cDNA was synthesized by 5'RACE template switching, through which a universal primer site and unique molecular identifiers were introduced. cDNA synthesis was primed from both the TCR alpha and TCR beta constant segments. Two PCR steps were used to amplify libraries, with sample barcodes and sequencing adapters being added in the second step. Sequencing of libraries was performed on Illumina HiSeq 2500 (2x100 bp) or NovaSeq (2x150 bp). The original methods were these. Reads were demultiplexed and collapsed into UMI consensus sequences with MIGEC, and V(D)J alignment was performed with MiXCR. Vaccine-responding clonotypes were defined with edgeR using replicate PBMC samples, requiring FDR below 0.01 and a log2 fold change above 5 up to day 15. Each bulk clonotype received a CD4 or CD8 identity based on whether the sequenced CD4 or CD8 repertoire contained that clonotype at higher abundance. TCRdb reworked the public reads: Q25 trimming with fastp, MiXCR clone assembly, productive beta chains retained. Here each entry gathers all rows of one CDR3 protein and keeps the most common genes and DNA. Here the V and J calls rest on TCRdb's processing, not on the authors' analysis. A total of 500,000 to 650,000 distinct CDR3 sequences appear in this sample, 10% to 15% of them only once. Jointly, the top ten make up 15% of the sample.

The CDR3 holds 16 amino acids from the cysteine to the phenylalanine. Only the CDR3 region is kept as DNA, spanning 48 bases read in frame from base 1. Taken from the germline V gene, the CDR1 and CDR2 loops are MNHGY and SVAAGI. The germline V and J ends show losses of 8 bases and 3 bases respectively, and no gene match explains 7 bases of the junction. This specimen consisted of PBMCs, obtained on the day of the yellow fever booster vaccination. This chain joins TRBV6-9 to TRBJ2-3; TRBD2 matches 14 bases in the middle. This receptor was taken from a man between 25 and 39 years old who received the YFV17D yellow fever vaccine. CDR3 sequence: CASPRLAGGRTDTQYF. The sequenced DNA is TGTGCCAGCCCCCGACTAGCGGGAGGGAGAACAGATACGCAGTATTTT.